The 12 T cell receptor beta chains reported below all come from one sample, sequenced in a study of cytomegalovirus exposure and HLA in healthy donors. Sequenced by immunoSEQ multiplex PCR; TCRdb stores in-frame clones only, minus some. Among around 260,000 clones listed, around 90% were seen once. Specimen: PBMCs. The receptor set was obtained from a woman aged 30 to 39 in good health and CMV-seronegative.

This rearrangement joins TRBV5-1 to TRBJ1-3, with TRBD1 identical over 11 bases. V dropped 4 bases and J dropped 2; count of bases not matched to a gene: 2. Germline CDR1 SGHRS, CDR2 YFSETQ. The CDR3 loop spans 15 amino acids. The CDR3 bases are TGCGCCAGCAGCGGGGGACAGGGGGCTGGAAACACCATATATTTT. Translating gives CASSGGQGAGNTIYF.

This clone was observed a few times. The CDR3 DNA reads as TGTGCCAGCAGTGACAGCGCCGATGTGGATGAGCAGTTCTTC. Protein product: CASSDSADVDEQFF. The chain combines TRBV6-4 with TRBJ2-1; D call uncertain. CDR1 and CDR2 from the germline V gene are MRHNA and SNTAGT. This CDR3 region has 14 residues. Between the trimmed V and J ends, which lost 2 bases and 8 bases, there was a span of 13 bases.

The J gene is TRBJ2-7, the V gene TRBV28; the D gene is possibly TRBD2 (5 bases). CDR1 is MDHEN, CDR2 SYDVKM, per germline. This CDR3 is 14 amino acids long. V was trimmed by 5 bases and J by 3 bases, leaving 14 bases between them. The CDR3 loop is CASSPVGNHYEQYF. The CDR3 DNA reads as TGTGCCAGCAGTCCCGTCGGGAACCACTACGAGCAGTACTTC.

This clone was seen a single time. J is TRBJ2-7 and V is TRBV5-5; maybe TRBD1 (6 bases). The V and J ends lost 6 bases and 7 bases respectively, with 11 bases between them. The germline V gene has CDR1 SGHKS and CDR2 YYEKEE (reference sequence). The CDR3 runs 11 residues. CDR3 sequence: CASTLGAEQYF. CDR3 nucleotide sequence: TGTGCCAGCACCCTGGGGGCAGAGCAGTACTTC.

The chain combines TRBV19 with TRBJ2-2; 8 bases line up with TRBD2. Germline V gene data show CDR1 as LNHDA and CDR2 as SQIVND (reference sequence). V lost 7 bases, J lost 2 bases, and 12 bases stayed unmatched. This CDR3 spans 17 amino acids. For the CDR3, the DNA is TGTGCCAGTACCCCGACTACTAGCGGACTAAACACCGGGGAGCTGTTTTTT. It encodes CASTPTTSGLNTGELFF.

The chain is built from TRBV29-1 and TRBJ1-4, with D possibly matching TRBD1 (5 bases). The CDR3 loop spans 11 amino acids. The V end lost 5 bases, the J end lost 10 bases, and 11 bases lay between the germline ends. Germline assignment: CDR1 SQVTM and CDR2 ANQGSEA. CDR3 nucleotides: TGCAGCGTTATTTTAAGGGGAAAACTGTTTTTT. It encodes CSVILRGKLFF.

The V call is TRBV10-2, the J call TRBJ2-7; D gene uncertain. Germline CDR1 reads WSHSY; CDR2 reads SAAADI. V lost 6 bases and J lost 2, with 11 bases in between. The CDR3 contains 13 residues. The CDR3 bases are TGCGCCAGCAGCCCGGACGATACCTACGAGCAGTACTTC. Translating it yields CASSPDDTYEQYF.

Written as DNA, the CDR3 is TGTGCCAGCAGTCTCCTCGACGGACTACGCCCCTCCTACAATGAGCAGTTCTTC. The encoded protein is CASSLLDGLRPSYNEQFF. This chain uses TRBV28 with TRBJ2-1; the D gene is possibly TRBD2 (6 bases). The ends were cut back, 5 bases at V and 0 bases at J, with 20 bases in the middle. The CDR3 consists of 18 residues. Germline CDR1 is MDHEN and CDR2 is SYDVKM.

The chain has TRBV18 and TRBJ2-2; a weak D match, TRBD2 (6 bases). Trimming cost V 3 bases and J 1 base, with 12 bases left between them. This CDR3 has 16 residues. From germline, CDR1 is KGHSH and CDR2 LQKENI. The CDR3 DNA reads as TGTGCCAGCTCACCTGGGGGACTTCGGAACACCGGGGAGCTGTTTTTT. Its protein is CASSPGGLRNTGELFF. Based on the CDR3 plus reference TRBV18 and TRBJ2-2, the full variable domain is NAGVMQNPRHLVRRRGQEARLRCSPMKGHSHVYWYRQLPEEGLKFMVYLQKENIIDESGMPKERFSAEFPKEGPSILRIQQVVRGDSAAYFCASSPGGLRNTGELFFGEGSRLTVL.

V is TRBV28 and J is TRBJ1-2, with D tentatively TRBD1 (6 bases). This CDR3 spans 12 amino acids. V lost 6 bases and J lost 4, with 9 bases in between. CDR1 and CDR2 from the germline V gene are MDHEN and SYDVKM. The CDR3 spells CASSRDIYGYTF. The DNA of the CDR3 is TGTGCCAGCAGCCGGGACATCTATGGCTACACCTTC.

CDR3 coding DNA: TGCGCCAGCAGCCAAGATTTACCCGCGGCGAACACCGGGGAGCTGTTTTTT. Amino acids: CASSQDLPAANTGELFF. The chain joins TRBV4-3 to TRBJ2-2, with D hard to call. Trimming removed 0 bases at V and 0 bases at J, with 11 bases between. This CDR3 is built from 17 residues. Germline V gene data show CDR1 as LGHNA and CDR2 as YSLEER.

The CDR3 DNA reads TGTGCCAGCAGTTTGATGGGGAATACTTACGAGCAGTACTTC. This codes for CASSLMGNTYEQYF. V is TRBV28 and J is TRBJ2-7, with D hard to call. Germline values: CDR1 MDHEN, CDR2 SYDVKM. The CDR3 runs 14 residues. V lost 3 bases, J lost 4 bases, and 13 bases lay in between.